What follows are 18 T cell receptor beta chains derived from one specimen sequenced in a study of T-cell memory formation after mild COVID-19. In TCRdb, the 5' RACE reads were re-called with MiXCR into one record per CDR3 protein. The table has some 150,000 distinct CDR3 sequences, 13% to 15% seen once. Sequenced: PBMCs or a T cell subset sorted from them (not recorded which). The receptors come from an adult woman who had mild COVID-19 (a few samples of this study predate the infection). Cell type and time point are not known.

This clonotype was counted at least ten times. The chain links TRBV5-6 to TRBJ2-7, with 7 bases that match TRBD2. The CDR3 totals 14 residues. Trimming removed 0 bases from V and 9 bases from J; junction bases left unmatched: 9. From germline, CDR1 is SGHDT and CDR2 YYEEEE. The DNA of the CDR3 is TGTGCCAGCAGCTTGGGTGCAGTCCCTAGCGGGCAGTACTTC. It translates to CASSLGAVPSGQYF.

This clonotype was seen more than once but under ten times. The chain couples TRBV4-1 to TRBJ2-1, with TRBD2 matching 10 bases. The V gene's germline CDR1 is MGHRA and CDR2 YSYEKL. With V trimmed by 1 base and J by 8 bases, 11 bases remained unmatched. The CDR3 consists of 17 residues. The CDR3 spells CASSQGAGGPWGDEQFF. CDR3 bases: TGCGCCAGCAGCCAAGGAGCGGGGGGGCCCTGGGGCGATGAGCAGTTCTTC.

The rearrangement links TRBV20-1 to TRBJ2-3; possibly TRBD1 or TRBD2 for D (5 bases each). Germline assignment: CDR1 DFQATT and CDR2 SNEGSKA (reference sequence). Trimming cost V 0 bases and J 4 bases, with 11 bases left between them. The CDR3 is 14 residues long. The CDR3 coding sequence is TGCAGTGCTAGAGACGTCAGGGACGCAGATACGCAGTATTTT. Encoded protein: CSARDVRDADTQYF.

This sequence joins TRBV7-9 and TRBJ1-1; D is ambiguous. CDR3 size: 14 residues. Germline CDR1 and CDR2: SEHNR and FQNEAQ (reference sequence). The V end was cut by 0 bases, the J end by 1 base, with 6 bases between. The chain's CDR3 is CASSLALGNTEAFF. The CDR3 coding sequence is TGTGCCAGCAGCTTAGCCCTGGGGAACACTGAAGCTTTCTTT.

In its sample, this clonotype was seen a few times. The chain is built from TRBV9 and TRBJ1-2, with D unclear. This CDR3 has 10 amino acids. V was clipped by 3 bases and J by 10 bases, with 7 bases between them. The germline V gene encodes CDR1 SGDLS and CDR2 YYNGEE. The CDR3 DNA is TGTGCCAGCAGCGATAAATTCTACACCTTC. Its translation: CASSDKFYTF.

This clonotype was found many times. The chain uses TRBV6-6 and TRBJ2-1; unclear D gene. In germline, CDR1 is MNHNY, CDR2 SVGAGI (reference sequence). The CDR3 is 11 residues long. V was trimmed by 6 bases and J by 7 bases, leaving 7 bases between them. Written as DNA, the CDR3 is TGTGCCAGCAGCCGCGGTAATGAGCAGTTCTTC. It codes for CASSRGNEQFF.

This clonotype was seen only a few times. The chain has TRBV13 and TRBJ2-5; no reliable D call. V was cut by 6 bases and J by 7 bases, with 9 bases left in between. Germline V lookup: CDR1 PRHDT, CDR2 FYEKMQ (reference sequence). This CDR3 has 11 amino acids. The DNA for the CDR3 is TGTGCCAGCAGTTCAAGACGGACCCAGTACTTC. Translation: CASSSRRTQYF.

This clonotype was detected ten times or more. The chain is built from TRBV11-3 and TRBJ2-3; 7 nucleotides line up with TRBD1. CDR1 SGHNT and CDR2 YENEEA come from the germline V gene. With V trimmed by 5 bases and J by 0 bases, 5 bases remained unmatched. The CDR3 runs 15 residues. CDR3 sequence reads: CASSLGDSSTDTQYF. The CDR3 nucleotides read TGTGCCAGCAGCCTTGGGGACAGCAGCACAGATACGCAGTATTTT.

This clonotype came up a few times. The genes are TRBV6-2 or TRBV6-3 and TRBJ2-7, with 8 bases matching TRBD2. V dropped 4 bases and J dropped 5; count of bases not matched to a gene: 10. The CDR3 loop spans 15 amino acids. From germline, CDR1 is MNHEY and CDR2 SVGEGT. The CDR3 DNA sequence: TGTGCCAGCAGTTTCGGGATAGCGGGGATGAACGAGCAGTACTTC. This gives the protein CASSFGIAGMNEQYF.

The chain combines TRBV6-5 with TRBJ1-5; D remains ambiguous. The CDR3 sequence is 14 residues long. The germline V gene encodes CDR1 MNHEY and CDR2 SVGAGI. Deletions cut 2 bases from V and 4 bases from J, with 9 bases between. DNA for the CDR3: TGTGCCAGCAGTTACCCCCAGTGGAATCAGCCCCAGCATTTT. Amino acid sequence: CASSYPQWNQPQHF.

This clonotype was seen a handful of times. V usage is TRBV5-1 and J usage is TRBJ1-1; 7 bases match TRBD1. Germline V gene lookup returns CDR1 SGHRS and CDR2 YFSETQ. The trim removed 1 base at V and 1 base at J, leaving 4 bases unmatched. The CDR3 loop spans 15 amino acids. DNA of the CDR3: TGCGCCAGCAGCTTGTGGGGACAGCCGAACACTGAAGCTTTCTTT. Its translation is CASSLWGQPNTEAFF.

This clonotype has just a few counts. The chain has TRBV20-1 and TRBJ2-1, with 11 bases matching TRBD2. CDR3 length equals 17 residues. CDR1 DFQATT and CDR2 SNEGSKA come from the germline V gene (reference sequence). The J segment lost 4 bases and the V segment lost 3 bases, leaving 11 bases of the junction unmatched. CDR3 nucleotide sequence: TGCAGTGCTAGTGGGCTAGCGGGGGGCAATAAGTACAATGAGCAGTTCTTC. Translating it yields CSASGLAGGNKYNEQFF.

The chain employs TRBV12-3 or TRBV12-4 and TRBJ2-3, with TRBD1 identical over 9 bases. With 6 bases clipped from V and 0 bases from J, the junction kept 7 bases outside the gene matches. There are 16 residues in the CDR3. CDR3 nucleotides: TGTGCCAGCAGCTATATCGGGACAGGGAGCACAGATACGCAGTATTTT. It translates to CASSYIGTGSTDTQYF.

This clonotype occurred many times. This chain uses TRBV12-3 or TRBV12-4 with TRBJ1-1; D unresolved. This CDR3 is 14 amino acids long. V was pared by 4 bases and J by 1 base, with 10 bases between. This CDR3 is CASSSSSPNTEAFF. The CDR3 coding sequence is TGTGCCAGCAGTTCCTCTAGCCCGAACACTGAAGCTTTCTTT.

This clonotype was observed many times. The chain couples TRBV7-9 to TRBJ2-7; the D gene is possibly TRBD1 (6 bases). The CDR3 totals 14 residues. The germline V gene has CDR1 SEHNR and CDR2 FQNEAQ (reference sequence). V was cut by 3 bases and J by 3 bases, with 12 bases left in between. Written as DNA, the CDR3 is TGTGCCAGCAGCTTGGGGGACATTCTCTACGAGCAGTACTTC. It yields the protein CASSLGDILYEQYF.

V gene TRBV12-3 or TRBV12-4 combines with J gene TRBJ2-7, with D possibly being TRBD2 (5 bases). The CDR3 contains 14 residues. V was clipped by 5 bases and J by 3 bases, with 14 bases between them. CDR3 protein: CASSDGSEGYEQYF. CDR3 bases: TGTGCCAGCAGTGACGGATCCGAGGGCTACGAGCAGTACTTC.

This clonotype has a handful of counts. The V and J genes are TRBV6-6 and TRBJ2-5, with 9 positions matching TRBD2. Trimming cost V 8 bases and J 5 bases; bases outside gene matches: 6. CDR3 length equals 13 residues. Germline V gene lookup returns CDR1 MNHNY and CDR2 SVGAGI (reference sequence). CDR3 sequence reads: CASRAGGLETQYF. CDR3 nucleotides: TGTGCCAGCCGGGCGGGGGGGCTCGAGACCCAGTACTTC.

This chain joins TRBV5-6 and TRBJ2-1; 9 nucleotides match TRBD2. V shed 2 bases and J 7 bases; nucleotides not matched to a gene: 4. Germline values: CDR1 SGHDT, CDR2 YYEEEE. CDR3 length: 14 residues. In DNA, the CDR3 is TGTGCCAGCAGCTTAAGCGGGGGGTCGAATGAGCAGTTCTTC. Translated, it gives CASSLSGGSNEQFF.